The 27 T cell receptor beta chains given below trace back to one sample, sequenced in a study of T cells in Graves' hyperthyroidism and ophthalmopathy. The source material, RNA transcripts, was used to amplify TCR beta CDR3 regions. A set of HTBI primers served as the primers for a first-round RT-PCR of the TCR CDR3. From the multiplex PCR reads, TCRdb called clonotypes with MiXCR, one entry per CDR3 protein. The repertoire holds 250,000 or so distinct CDR3 sequences, with 16% as singletons. Sequencing input: blood. These receptors came from a woman aged 18-35 years with Graves' ophthalmopathy.

The V and J genes are TRBV18 and TRBJ2-7, with D possibly being TRBD1 or TRBD2 (6 bases each). V was shortened by 3 bases and J by 3 bases, with 12 bases between the two germline ends. CDR3 size: 14 residues. Germline assignment: CDR1 KGHSH and CDR2 LQKENI. The CDR3 bases are TGTGCCAGCTCACCGACGAGGGGGGTCTACGAGCAGTACTTC. The encoded protein is CASSPTRGVYEQYF.

This clonotype was observed many times. V is TRBV2 and J is TRBJ1-1; possible D gene TRBD1, 5 bases. V dropped 0 bases and J dropped 1 base, with 12 bases sitting between them. Looked up from germline, CDR1 is SNHLY and CDR2 is FYNNEI. The CDR3 runs 16 residues. The CDR3 reads CASSEARTRANTEAFF. CDR3 in DNA: TGTGCCAGCAGTGAAGCGAGGACCAGGGCGAACACTGAAGCTTTCTTT.

This clonotype was seen at least ten times. V usage is TRBV7-9 and J usage is TRBJ2-3, with D uncertain. This CDR3 has 13 residues. V lost 4 bases and J 2 bases, leaving 7 bases between the germline ends. Germline CDR1 is SEHNR and CDR2 is FQNEAQ (reference sequence). The CDR3 protein is CASSSSNTDTQYF. DNA of the CDR3: TGTGCCAGCAGCTCTTCAAACACAGATACGCAGTATTTT. The full variable domain, completed using reference TRBV7-9 and TRBJ2-3, is DTGVSQNPRHKITKRGQNVTFRCDPISEHNRLYWYRQTLGQGPEFLTYFQNEAQLEKSRLLSDRFSAERPKGSFSTLEIQRTEQGDSAMYLCASSSSNTDTQYFGPGTRLTVL.

The chain recombines TRBV15 with TRBJ2-1, with D maybe TRBD1 (6 bases). The CDR3 runs to 16 residues. V shed 0 bases and J shed 4 bases, with 13 bases lying between them. CDR1 and CDR2 from the germline V gene are LNHNV and YYDKDF (reference sequence). CDR3 sequence (DNA): TGTGCCACCAGCAGAGATAAATTGACAGGTTACAATGAGCAGTTCTTC. It encodes CATSRDKLTGYNEQFF.

This clonotype was counted ten times or more. The chain uses TRBV7-8 and TRBJ2-2; the D gene is possibly TRBD2 (5 bases). Germline V gives CDR1 SGHVS, CDR2 FQNEAQ. Trimming removed 7 bases at V and 6 bases at J, with 18 bases between. The CDR3 consists of 15 residues. CDR3 region: CASTTRGYGAGELFF. CDR3 sequence (DNA): TGTGCCAGCACCACACGAGGGTATGGCGCCGGGGAGCTGTTTTTT.

This clonotype has at least ten counts. The J gene is TRBJ1-5, the V gene TRBV7-8, with D uncertain. This CDR3 is 16 amino acids long. Trimming removed 4 bases at V and 0 bases at J, with 13 bases between. Germline V gene data show CDR1 as SGHVS and CDR2 as FQNEAQ. CDR3 nucleotide sequence: TGTGCCAGCAGCTCGCCGGAACAGCCTAGCAATCAGCCCCAGCATTTT. Protein product: CASSSPEQPSNQPQHF.

The genes are TRBV4-2 and TRBJ2-1; 7 positions match TRBD1. The germline CDR1 and CDR2 sequences are LGHNA and YNFKEQ. CDR3 length equals 15 residues. Losses at the gene ends were 0 bases for V and 8 bases for J; bases not matched to a gene: 7. The CDR3 sequence is CASSQDLRGSYEQFF. The CDR3 nucleotides read TGTGCCAGCAGCCAAGACCTCAGGGGGAGCTATGAGCAGTTCTTC.

This clonotype was counted between two and nine times. The V call is TRBV5-6, the J call TRBJ2-2; a possible D gene is TRBD2 (7 bases). CDR1 SGHDT and CDR2 YYEEEE come from the germline V gene. The CDR3 loop spans 13 amino acids. V was pared by 7 bases and J by 6 bases, with 13 bases between. CDR3 in amino acids: CASGPGGPGELFF. The CDR3 DNA sequence: TGTGCCAGCGGACCGGGGGGCCCCGGGGAGCTGTTTTTT.

This clonotype was counted at least ten times. This sequence joins TRBV14 and TRBJ2-3, with 7 nucleotides matching TRBD1. This CDR3 is built from 16 residues. V lost 6 bases and J lost 3; bases outside the gene matches: 12. Germline CDR1 and CDR2: SGHDN and FVKESK. The CDR3 is CASSQRDRLNTDTQYF. In DNA form, the CDR3 reads TGTGCCAGCAGTCAACGGGACAGACTGAATACAGATACGCAGTATTTT.

This clonotype was counted many times. The chain combines TRBV12-3 or TRBV12-4 with TRBJ1-1; TRBD1 matches 10 bases. The CDR3 extends over 16 amino acids. The trim removed 5 bases at V and 4 bases at J, leaving 10 bases unmatched. The chain's CDR3 is CASSPDRGGFGTEAFF. The CDR3 DNA follows: TGTGCCAGCAGTCCGGACAGGGGGGGTTTCGGCACTGAAGCTTTCTTT.

This clonotype was detected only once. The chain employs TRBV20-1 and TRBJ1-1; D possibly corresponds to TRBD1 (5 bases). The CDR3 is made up of 15 amino acids. Per germline, CDR1 DFQATT and CDR2 SNEGSKA (reference sequence). The ends were cut back, 3 bases at V and 4 bases at J, with 18 bases in the middle. CDR3 sequence: CSASLWGGEGTEAFF. In DNA, the CDR3 is TGCAGTGCTAGCCTCTGGGGAGGGGAGGGCACTGAAGCTTTCTTT.

As to this clonotype: This may come from a read error, since a much larger clone is one base off. V and J are TRBV5-4 and TRBJ1-2; maybe TRBD1 (5 bases). Germline V lookup: CDR1 SGHNT, CDR2 YYREEE (reference sequence). The V end lost 0 bases, the J end lost 4 bases, and 16 bases lay between the germline ends. The CDR3 spans 16 residues. The CDR3 loop reads CASSLVREPWRYGYTF. CDR3 bases: TGTGCCAGCAGCTTGGTCAGGGAGCCGTGGCGCTATGGCTACACCTTC.

This clonotype was recorded at least ten times. V is TRBV9 and J is TRBJ1-5, with no clear D. This CDR3 spans 14 amino acids. V was trimmed by 4 bases and J by 0 bases, leaving 8 bases between them. Germline-derived CDR1 and CDR2 are SGDLS and YYNGEE. CDR3 loop: CASSPDLSNQPQHF. Written as DNA, the CDR3 is TGTGCCAGCAGCCCGGACCTTAGCAATCAGCCCCAGCATTTT.

At least ten counts were recorded for this clonotype. The chain combines TRBV4-3 with TRBJ2-2; the match to TRBD1 covers 12 bases. CDR3 length: 16 residues. The junction had 3 bases not matched to a gene; V was cut back by 0 bases and J by 7 bases. Germline lookup yields CDR1 LGHNA and CDR2 YSLEER. The CDR3: CASSQDGTGGDGELFF. CDR3 sequence (DNA): TGCGCCAGCAGCCAAGACGGGACAGGGGGCGACGGGGAGCTGTTTTTT.

This clonotype came up many times. This chain joins TRBV5-6 and TRBJ2-5; possible D gene TRBD2, 6 bases. The V end was cut by 0 bases, the J end by 7 bases, with 10 bases between. The CDR3 is 13 residues long. CDR1 is SGHDT, CDR2 YYEEEE, per germline. The DNA for the CDR3 is TGTGCCAGCAGCTTGGGCGGGGTAGTGACCCAGTACTTC. Its translation: CASSLGGVVTQYF.

This clonotype was observed at least ten times. This chain joins TRBV6-6 and TRBJ2-5; D call uncertain. The CDR3 contains 15 residues. Germline V gene data show CDR1 as MNHNY and CDR2 as SVGAGI (reference sequence). Trimming took 2 bases from V and 2 from J, leaving 12 bases between them. CDR3 region: CASSYSASGQETQYF. Written as DNA, the CDR3 is TGTGCCAGCAGTTACAGTGCGTCAGGACAAGAGACCCAGTACTTC.

In this sample, this clonotype turned up many times. CDR3 DNA: TGTGCCAGCAGTGTAGAATCAACCGGGGAGCTGTTTTTT. Translation: CASSVESTGELFF. V gene TRBV2 combines with J gene TRBJ2-2; D call uncertain. The germline CDR1 and CDR2 sequences are SNHLY and FYNNEI. The CDR3 has 13 amino acids. V was shortened by 4 bases and J by 5 bases, with 8 bases between the two germline ends.

This clonotype was seen repeatedly, ten times or more. This chain joins TRBV5-4 and TRBJ2-7; D is unresolved. Trimming stripped 4 bases from V and 1 base from J, with 12 bases between. The CDR3 has 14 amino acids. The V gene's germline CDR1 is SGHNT and CDR2 YYREEE (reference sequence). The CDR3 region has the DNA TGTGCCAGCAGCGATTGGACGGCATCCTACGAGCAGTACTTC. It is translated as CASSDWTASYEQYF. Supplemented by reference TRBV5-4 and TRBJ2-7, the full variable domain reads ETGVTQSPTHLIKTRGQQVTLRCSSQSGHNTVSWYQQALGQGPQFIFQYYREEENGRGNFPPRFSGLQFPNYSSELNVNALELDDSALYLCASSDWTASYEQYFGPGTRLTVT.

On this clonotype itself: A much larger clone sits a single nucleotide away, making a read error possible. The chain combines TRBV12-3 or TRBV12-4 with TRBJ2-1; possible D gene TRBD2, 6 bases. The CDR3 runs 16 residues. CDR3 residues: CASSERAGSSYNGQFF. Here the CDR3 DNA reads TGTGCCAGCAGCGAGCGGGCTGGGAGCTCCTACAATGGGCAGTTCTTC.

The rearrangement joins TRBV7-9 to TRBJ2-3; 16 bases map to TRBD2. The CDR3 contains 16 residues. Germline values: CDR1 SEHNR, CDR2 FQNEAQ (reference sequence). Trimming took 5 bases from V and 4 from J; bases not matched to a gene: 3. For the CDR3, the DNA is TGTGCCAGCAGCGGGACTAGCGGGGGGGGCTCAGATACGCAGTATTTT. This codes for CASSGTSGGGSDTQYF.

This clonotype has a handful of counts. V and J are TRBV4-3 and TRBJ2-7; 9 bases line up with TRBD2. There are 16 residues in the CDR3. The germline gives CDR1 LGHNA, CDR2 YSLEER. V trimming: 4 bases; J trimming: 2 bases; junction bases outside the gene matches: 9. The CDR3 coding sequence is TGCGCCAGCAGCCCCTCAGCGTCTAGCGGGACCTACGAGCAGTACTTC. It is translated as CASSPSASSGTYEQYF.

This clonotype was seen at least ten times. The chain couples TRBV28 to TRBJ1-5, with a tentative D call TRBD1 (5 bases). From germline, CDR1 is MDHEN and CDR2 SYDVKM. V lost 7 bases and J 2 bases, leaving 24 bases between the germline ends. The CDR3 sequence is 18 residues long. CDR3 nucleotide sequence: TGTGCCAGCACCTTAGGGACCCGCAAGGGACGGGGCAATCAGCCCCAGCATTTT. It translates to CASTLGTRKGRGNQPQHF. The variable domain in full, with the rest retrieved from reference TRBV28 and TRBJ1-5, is DVKVTQSSRYLVKRTGEKVFLECVQDMDHENMFWYRQDPGLGLRLIYFSYDVKMKEKGDIPEGYSVSREKKERFSLILESASTNQTSMYLCASTLGTRKGRGNQPQHFGDGTRLSIL.

The V and J genes are TRBV29-1 and TRBJ2-1, with TRBD2 matching 14 bases. V lost 6 bases and J lost 8; bases outside the gene matches: 15. The CDR3 extends over 17 amino acids. Germline CDR1 is SQVTM and CDR2 is ANQGSEA. DNA for the CDR3: TGCAGCGTCTCCTACCCCGGGACTAGCGGGAGTTGGTATGAGCAGTTCTTC. Its protein is CSVSYPGTSGSWYEQFF.

The chain has TRBV28 and TRBJ2-7; D is possibly TRBD1 or TRBD2 (5 bases each). Trimming took 5 bases from V and 7 from J, leaving 21 bases between them. This CDR3 is 15 amino acids long. Germline V gene data show CDR1 as MDHEN and CDR2 as SYDVKM. CDR3 protein: CASSPWRLDTGEQYF. CDR3 coding DNA: TGTGCCAGCAGTCCCTGGAGGTTGGACACCGGGGAGCAGTACTTC.

The table lists this clonotype with many counts. The chain carries TRBV9 and TRBJ2-1; D call uncertain. Germline assignment: CDR1 SGDLS and CDR2 YYNGEE. CDR3 length: 16 residues. The V gene lost 0 bases and the J gene lost 1 base, with 11 bases spanning the gap. The CDR3 bases are TGTGCCAGCAGCGTAGCACAAGGAAATTCCTACAATGAGCAGTTCTTC. Its protein is CASSVAQGNSYNEQFF.

This chain links TRBV20-1 with TRBJ2-1; 13 nucleotides line up with TRBD2. The CDR3 sequence is 14 residues long. V lost 5 bases and J lost 8; bases outside the gene matches: 6. The V gene's germline CDR1 is DFQATT and CDR2 SNEGSKA (reference sequence). This CDR3 reads CSAGATSGRYEQFF. The DNA for the CDR3 is TGCAGTGCTGGAGCGACTAGCGGGAGGTATGAGCAGTTCTTC.

This clonotype turned up a few times. This chain joins TRBV4-3 and TRBJ2-1, with TRBD1 matching over 8 bases. The CDR3 is 17 residues long. Germline CDR1 reads LGHNA; CDR2 reads YSLEER. V lost 4 bases to trimming and J lost 12 bases; unmatched junction nucleotides: 20. The chain's CDR3 is CASSLSGQSGQADRQFF. The DNA for the CDR3 is TGCGCCAGCAGCCTAAGTGGGCAATCGGGACAGGCCGACAGGCAGTTCTTC.